These 10 T cell receptor beta chains share one sample of origin, sequenced in a study of CD8 T cells in ankylosing spondylitis. TCRdb re-derived calls from the 5' RACE reads in MiXCR, one entry per CDR3 protein. The repertoire holds about 500,000 distinct CDR3 sequences, with roughly an eighth as singletons. These TCRs are of unknown antigen specificity. Study-level findings and limits: Among TCR beta sequences, a motif of eight highly homologous variants appeared characteristic of ankylosing spondylitis blood.

The sample consisted of blood, either unsorted or a sorted T cell fraction (not recorded which). These receptors were taken from a male donor with ankylosing spondylitis.

The rearrangement uses TRBV7-9 and TRBJ2-3; no clear D. CDR3 length: 13 amino acids. Trimming removed 5 bases at V and 6 bases at J, with 12 bases between. Germline V gene data show CDR1 as SEHNR and CDR2 as FQNEAQ (reference sequence). CDR3 nucleotide sequence: TGTGCCAGCAGCGAAAATATGGGGGATACGCAGTATTTT. It specifies CASSENMGDTQYF.

The table lists this clonotype with a few counts. This sequence joins TRBV12-3 or TRBV12-4 and TRBJ2-3, with no clear D. This CDR3 has 13 amino acids. The V and J ends lost 4 bases and 2 bases respectively, with 7 bases between them. The CDR3 is CASSSFYTDTQYF. CDR3 DNA sequence: TGTGCCAGCAGTTCTTTCTACACAGATACGCAGTATTTT.

The genes are TRBV5-1 and TRBJ2-7; 7 bases line up with TRBD2. Germline V gene lookup returns CDR1 SGHRS and CDR2 YFSETQ. CDR3 length equals 14 residues. The CDR3 reads CASRLAGDSYEQYV. The DNA of the CDR3 is TGCGCCAGCAGGTTGGCGGGGGACTCCTACGAGCAGTACGTC.

This chain connects TRBV25-1 to TRBJ1-2; no definite D call. Per germline, CDR1 MGHDK and CDR2 SYGVNS. This CDR3 has 11 amino acids. Trimming pared 10 bases from V and 6 bases from J, leaving 12 bases between. CDR3 nucleotides: TGTGCCACCCCCCAGGAGGATGGCTACACCTTC. Translated: CATPQEDGYTF.

This sequence joins TRBV20-1 and TRBJ2-5; TRBD1 matches 11 bases. Looked up from germline, CDR1 is DFQATT and CDR2 is SNEGSKA (reference sequence). J lost 4 bases, V lost 3 bases, and 7 bases had no gene match. This CDR3 has 15 amino acids. DNA of the CDR3: TGCAGTGCTAGTGGACAGGGGGCTCGGGGAGAGACCCAGTACTTC. This sequence encodes CSASGQGARGETQYF.

In this sample, this clonotype turned up a few times. This rearrangement joins TRBV7-2 to TRBJ2-2, with a tentative D call TRBD2 (6 bases). Germline CDR1 SGHTA, CDR2 FQGNSA. CDR3 length: 15 residues. V gave up 4 bases and J gave up 4 bases, with 13 bases separating them. DNA for the CDR3: TGTGCCAGCAGCTCCGGGGGACGGAGCACCGGGGAGCTGTTTTTT. Its translation is CASSSGGRSTGELFF.

The chain joins TRBV4-2 to TRBJ2-7; maybe TRBD2 (5 bases). The V end was cut by 4 bases, the J end by 5 bases, with 15 bases between. Germline loops: CDR1 LGHNA, CDR2 YNFKEQ. This CDR3 comprises 14 residues. CDR3 protein: CASSRARAPDEQYF. In DNA, the CDR3 is TGTGCCAGCAGCCGAGCGAGGGCGCCTGACGAGCAGTACTTC.

The chain uses TRBV20-1 and TRBJ2-3, with TRBD2 as a possible D gene (7 bases). Germline V gene data show CDR1 as DFQATT and CDR2 as SNEGSKA (reference sequence). V lost 1 base, J lost 6 bases, and 20 bases lay in between. The CDR3 is 16 amino acids. This CDR3 is CSARGGGLADADTQYF. CDR3 nucleotides: TGCAGTGCTAGAGGTGGGGGGCTAGCGGACGCGGATACGCAGTATTTT.

The chain has TRBV3-1 and TRBJ2-1; D remains ambiguous. With 0 bases removed from V and 7 bases from J, the gap between germline ends came to 7 bases. This CDR3 is built from 13 residues. From germline, CDR1 is LGHDT and CDR2 YNNKEL (reference sequence). CDR3 in DNA: TGTGCCAGCAGCCAAGATTATTGGAATGAGCAGTTCTTC. This translates into CASSQDYWNEQFF.

The chain recombines TRBV4-2 with TRBJ2-3, with D possibly being TRBD2 (5 bases). The V gene's germline CDR1 is LGHNA and CDR2 YNFKEQ. The ends were cut back, 0 bases at V and 2 bases at J, with 9 bases in the middle. CDR3 length: 15 residues. CDR3: CASSQESGDTDTQYF. CDR3 nucleotides: TGTGCCAGCAGCCAAGAGTCCGGGGACACAGATACGCAGTATTTT.